The rows below give T cell receptor beta chains drawn from one sample of a study of blood T cells in healthy people across ages. In TCRdb, the 5' RACE reads were re-called with MiXCR into one record per CDR3 protein. The table records approximately 1.5 million distinct CDR3 sequences, approximately 43% of them present only once. Sequencing was carried out using blood. The receptors originated from a woman in her late teens or twenties in good health. CDR3s leave out the opening cysteine and the closing phenylalanine or tryptophan. The order of the fields is D gene, J gene, clone size, V gene, CDR3 protein. A D gene is named only where the DNA matches it firmly. Size is omitted from some rows. Given values are once, few, many or a class for expanded clones.

TRBD1	TRBJ2-1	few	TRBV9	ARSLSGQGRYDEQF
TRBD2	TRBJ2-3	-	TRBV6-5	ASIKLAGGADTQY
TRBD1	TRBJ2-5	-	TRBV27	ASSLAGTGDRKTQY
TRBD1	TRBJ1-5	-	TRBV4-1	ARSQADREVQPQH
-	TRBJ1-4	-	TRBV6-1	ASTQNTGNEKLF
-	TRBJ1-2	-	TRBV5-1	ASSTITGNDGYT
TRBD1	TRBJ1-4	-	TRBV28	ASRPTGSEEKLF
-	TRBJ1-2	few	TRBV9	ASSTGTVANYGYT
-	-	-	TRBV15	ATTTYNGYNEQY
TRBD2	TRBJ2-1	few	TRBV4-3	ASSPSGRVNEQF
-	TRBJ2-5	few	TRBV20-1	SEKSQETQY
-	TRBJ2-7	-	TRBV7-2	ASSLGLKLSSYEQY
TRBD1	TRBJ1-5	-	TRBV7-2	ASRQTGVNQPQH
-	TRBJ2-3	-	TRBV6-2/TRBV6-3	ASSRPTSRPTDTQY
-	TRBJ2-3	-	TRBV6-6	ASTRDGTDTQY
TRBD2	TRBJ2-3	-	TRBV6-5	ASSYLGTSGRGADTQY
TRBD1	TRBJ1-1	-	TRBV28	ASSPAGTVLPMNTEAF
TRBD2	TRBJ2-7	few	TRBV30	AWSVLSGSLAEQY
TRBD1	TRBJ1-5	few	TRBV20-1	SAIDRVNQPQH
-	TRBJ1-2	-	TRBV20-1	SARVREDYGYT
-	TRBJ2-7	few	TRBV29-1	SVRLAYEQY
-	TRBJ2-3	many	TRBV11-2	ASSPGPDTQY
-	TRBJ2-7	-	TRBV6-2/TRBV6-3	ASSNPGPREQY
-	TRBJ1-2	-	TRBV10-3	AITGYYGYI
TRBD1	TRBJ1-1	-	TRBV20-1	SAPGQAEAF
TRBD2	TRBJ2-1	-	TRBV6-2/TRBV6-3	ASSYSGIGNEQF
TRBD1	TRBJ1-2	-	TRBV7-2	ASSLGPGRDSGDGYT
TRBD1	TRBJ1-4	-	TRBV12-3/TRBV12-4	ASSFPRGQGKTNEKLF
-	-	-	TRBV12-3/TRBV12-4	ASSLIAGTHEQY
-	TRBJ1-1	few	TRBV6-2/TRBV6-3	ASSQNLLEAF
TRBD1	TRBJ1-2	-	TRBV29-1	SVVGQRSDYGYT
-	TRBJ2-3	-	TRBV4-1	ASSPVWGGTDTQY
-	-	few	TRBV25-1	ASKDRSYNEQY
TRBD2	TRBJ2-1	few	TRBV28	ASSPPGLAVWEQF
-	TRBJ2-3	-	TRBV4-3	ASSRTSGLSSTDTQY
TRBD2	TRBJ2-1	few	TRBV7-2	ASSLELAAYNEQF
-	-	-	TRBV20-1	SASDIDSYEQY
-	TRBJ1-1	-	TRBV28	ASSTDRLRGTEAF
-	TRBJ2-2	few	TRBV4-2	ASSQLETGELF
-	TRBJ1-3	-	TRBV10-3	AITGQPSGNTIY
TRBD1	TRBJ2-2	few	TRBV7-3	ASSLLVGQGVSGELF